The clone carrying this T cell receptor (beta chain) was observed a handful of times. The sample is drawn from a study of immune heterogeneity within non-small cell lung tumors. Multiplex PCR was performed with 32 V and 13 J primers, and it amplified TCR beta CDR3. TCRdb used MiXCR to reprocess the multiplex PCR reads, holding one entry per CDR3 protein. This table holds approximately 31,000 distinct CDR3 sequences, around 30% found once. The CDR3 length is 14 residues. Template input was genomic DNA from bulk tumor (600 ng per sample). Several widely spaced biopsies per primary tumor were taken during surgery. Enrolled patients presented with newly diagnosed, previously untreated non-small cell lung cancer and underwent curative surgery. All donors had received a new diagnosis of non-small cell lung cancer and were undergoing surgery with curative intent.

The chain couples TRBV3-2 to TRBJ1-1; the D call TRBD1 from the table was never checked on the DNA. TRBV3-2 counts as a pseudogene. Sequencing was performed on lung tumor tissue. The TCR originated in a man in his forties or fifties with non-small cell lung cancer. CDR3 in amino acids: CASSPPGQAGEAFF. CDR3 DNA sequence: TGTGCCAGCAGCCCACCGGGTCAGGCGGGTGAAGCTTTCTTT.